The clone carrying this T cell receptor (beta chain) was seen a few times. The antigen remains undetermined. This specimen comes from a study of long-term antiretroviral therapy in people with HIV. On the study more broadly: The 2015 immediate-ART recommendation came about a decade after the earliest samples.

Investigators performed immunoSEQ version v3.0 at survey level. Sequencing was performed with immunoSEQ multiplex PCR; in TCRdb, only in-frame clones are kept and a portion is missing. The sample holds 25,000 to 35,000 clones, approximately 78% seen once. Germline assignment: CDR1 GTSNPN and CDR2 SVGIG (reference sequence). The CDR3 is made up of 12 amino acids. Trimming removed 1 base at V and 2 bases at J, with 5 bases between. Per donor, a minimum of one pre-ART and a minimum of two post-ART PBMC samples were available. In each sample, roughly 0.9-10 million cryopreserved PBMC were present before DNA extraction. Study-level results: CDR3 lengths in HIV samples spanned a narrower range than controls.

The chain is built from TRBV30 and TRBJ1-2; no clear D. The TCR was taken from a man aged 45 to 65 with HIV. The sample was unsorted PBMCs, taken 2.9 years after starting antiretroviral therapy. The CDR3 nucleotides read TGTGCCTGGAGTGGAGACAACTATGGCTACACCTTC. It is translated as CAWSGDNYGYTF. The entire variable domain, with the rest obtained from reference TRBV30 and TRBJ1-2, is as follows: SQTIHQWPATLVQPVGSPLSLECTVEGTSNPNLYWYRQAAGRGLQLLFYSVGIGQISSEVPQNLSASRPQDRQFILSSKKLLLSDSGFYLCAWSGDNYGYTFGSGTRLTVV.